This entry lists 25 T cell receptor beta chains sequenced from one sample in a study of blood T cell repertoires in COVID-19. Data came from immunoSEQ multiplex PCR; TCRdb stores just in-frame clones and leaves some out. Here the sample spans 250,000 to 350,000 clones, just over 85% being singletons. What was sequenced was PBMCs or T cells enriched from blood (not recorded which). All receptors derive from a woman aged 18-35 years who had recovered from COVID-19.

The chain uses TRBV4-1 and TRBJ1-1; possible D gene TRBD1, 5 bases. V dropped 1 base and J dropped 4 bases, with 10 bases sitting between them. Per the germline V gene, CDR1 is MGHRA and CDR2 is YSYEKL. CDR3 length equals 14 residues. CDR3 residues: CASSQGLGGTEAFF. The CDR3 bases are TGCGCCAGCAGCCAAGGGTTGGGGGGCACTGAAGCTTTCTTT.

The chain employs TRBV28 and TRBJ2-2, with 8 bases identical to TRBD2. CDR3 length: 15 residues. J gave up 3 bases and V 6 bases, and 6 bases lay outside the gene matches. CDR1 is MDHEN, CDR2 SYDVKM, per germline. CDR3 protein: CASRPSAGDTGELFF. The CDR3 nucleotides read TGTGCCAGCAGACCCTCAGCGGGGGACACCGGGGAGCTGTTTTTT.

The chain has TRBV18 and TRBJ1-2; a possible D gene is TRBD1 (5 bases). This CDR3 is 13 amino acids long. Looked up from germline, CDR1 is KGHSH and CDR2 is LQKENI. V was clipped by 3 bases and J by 13 bases, with 18 bases between them. In DNA, the CDR3 is TGTGCCAGCTCACCGAGGCGGGGGGACGGCCTCACCTTC. Translated, it gives CASSPRRGDGLTF. Full variable domain (outside the CDR3, taken from reference TRBV18 and TRBJ1-2): NAGVMQNPRHLVRRRGQEARLRCSPMKGHSHVYWYRQLPEEGLKFMVYLQKENIIDESGMPKERFSAEFPKEGPSILRIQQVVRGDSAAYFCASSPRRGDGLTFGSGTRLTVV.

V and J are TRBV28 and TRBJ1-4; D ambiguous. Germline CDR1 is MDHEN and CDR2 is SYDVKM. The CDR3 is made up of 15 amino acids. The ends were cut back, 3 bases at V and 8 bases at J, with 16 bases in the middle. CDR3 amino acids: CASSFGQSGNEKLFF. The CDR3 nucleotides are TGTGCCAGCAGTTTCGGTCAGTCGGGGAACGAAAAACTGTTTTTT.

The chain combines TRBV6-1 with TRBJ2-7; TRBD2 agrees at 7 bases. Germline trimming cut 2 bases from V and 3 bases from J; bases unmatched to any gene: 7. CDR1 is MNHNS, CDR2 SASEGT, per germline. CDR3 length: 15 amino acids. CDR3 loop: CASSEPGLLDYEQYF. CDR3 coding DNA: TGTGCCAGCAGTGAACCGGGACTACTAGACTACGAGCAGTACTTC.

This chain links TRBV5-1 with TRBJ1-3; TRBD1 agrees at 7 bases. V lost 1 base, J lost 2 bases, and 3 bases stayed unmatched. The germline V gene encodes CDR1 SGHRS and CDR2 YFSETQ. This CDR3 has 15 amino acids. CDR3 DNA sequence: TGCGCCAGCAGCTTGCAACAGGGGACTGGAAACACCATATATTTT. Its translation: CASSLQQGTGNTIYF.

The genes are TRBV7-8 and TRBJ1-1, with no clear D. CDR3 length: 14 amino acids. The germline V gene encodes CDR1 SGHVS and CDR2 FQNEAQ. Trimming removed 5 bases at V and 1 base at J, with 11 bases between. The CDR3 DNA reads TGTGCCAGCAGCCCGGAGCCGAGGAACACTGAAGCTTTCTTT. This encodes CASSPEPRNTEAFF.

This rearrangement joins TRBV6-2 or TRBV6-3 to TRBJ1-2; D is ambiguous. The germline gives CDR1 MNHEY, CDR2 SVGEGT. Between the trimmed V and J ends, which lost 0 bases and 2 bases, there was a span of 10 bases. This CDR3 has 15 residues. CDR3 sequence reads: CASSYSGSENYGYTF. The CDR3 bases are TGTGCCAGCAGTTACTCTGGGTCGGAGAACTATGGCTACACCTTC.

This CDR3 is CASSPPSGEQYF. CDR3 nucleotide sequence: TGTGCCAGCTCACCACCGAGCGGCGAGCAGTACTTC. The genes are TRBV18 and TRBJ2-7, with TRBD2 as a possible D gene (5 bases). The CDR3 totals 12 residues. In germline, CDR1 is KGHSH, CDR2 LQKENI. V lost 0 bases, J lost 6 bases, and 6 bases lay in between.

This chain uses TRBV19 with TRBJ2-1; 8 bases are shared with TRBD1. Per germline, CDR1 LNHDA and CDR2 SQIVND (reference sequence). Unmatched junction bases numbered 14, after V lost 5 bases and J lost 8 bases. The CDR3 loop spans 16 amino acids. CDR3 in DNA: TGTGCCAGTAGTCCCGGGACAGGCAGGGGGGTCCATGAGCAGTTCTTC. It encodes CASSPGTGRGVHEQFF. Using reference TRBV19 and TRBJ2-1 for the parts outside the CDR3, the full variable domain is DGGITQSPKYLFRKEGQNVTLSCEQNLNHDAMYWYRQDPGQGLRLIYYSQIVNDFQKGDIAEGYSVSREKKESFPLTVTSAQKNPTAFYLCASSPGTGRGVHEQFFGPGTRLTVL.

This chain uses TRBV6-5 with TRBJ2-4; TRBD2 agrees at 8 bases. Germline CDR1 MNHEY, CDR2 SVGAGI. The junction had 7 bases not matched to a gene; V was cut back by 6 bases and J by 6 bases. The CDR3 sequence is 14 residues long. DNA for the CDR3: TGTGCCAGCAGCCCCAGCGGGGGTGTAAACATTCAGTACTTC. This gives the protein CASSPSGGVNIQYF.

This chain joins TRBV6-5 and TRBJ1-2; 8 nucleotides agree with TRBD1. CDR3 length equals 13 residues. The J segment lost 4 bases and the V segment lost 7 bases, leaving 5 bases of the junction unmatched. Per germline, CDR1 MNHEY and CDR2 SVGAGI. This chain's CDR3 is CASTYTGGYGYTF. Here the CDR3 DNA reads TGTGCCAGCACGTACACAGGGGGCTATGGCTACACCTTC.

The CDR3 spells CASSGQGANYGYTF. In nucleotides, the CDR3 is TGTGCCAGCAGTGGACAGGGGGCTAACTATGGCTACACCTTC. The V and J genes are TRBV2 and TRBJ1-2, with 9 bases that match TRBD1. V shed 4 bases, J shed 0 bases, and the junction held 0 bases outside the gene matches. CDR3 length: 14 amino acids. Germline V gene data show CDR1 as SNHLY and CDR2 as FYNNEI.

This clone appeared many times. CDR3 bases: TGTGCCAGCAGTCCCCCGGGACAGGGGGCTTTTCAGCCCCAGCATTTT. It is translated as CASSPPGQGAFQPQHF. V usage is TRBV28 and J usage is TRBJ1-5; 12 nucleotides line up with TRBD1. Germline trimming cut 5 bases from V and 6 bases from J; bases unmatched to any gene: 8. CDR1 and CDR2 from the germline V gene are MDHEN and SYDVKM. This CDR3 is 16 amino acids long.

The chain recombines TRBV27 with TRBJ1-1; D gene unclear. The CDR3 extends over 16 amino acids. V was cut by 4 bases and J by 0 bases, with 15 bases left in between. Germline CDR1 is MNHEY and CDR2 is SMNVEV (reference sequence). The CDR3 DNA is TGTGCCAGCAGTTCTCCCTCGGGTTCCATGAACACTGAAGCTTTCTTT. Its protein is CASSSPSGSMNTEAFF.

The rearrangement links TRBV5-1 to TRBJ1-2; the match to TRBD1 covers 9 bases. V shed 4 bases, J shed 3 bases, and the junction held 4 bases outside the gene matches. Per the germline V gene, CDR1 is SGHRS and CDR2 is YFSETQ. There are 14 residues in the CDR3. The CDR3 reads CASSEQGAYYGYTF. The CDR3 bases are TGCGCCAGCAGCGAACAGGGGGCTTACTATGGCTACACCTTC. Full variable domain (remainder filled in from reference TRBV5-1 and TRBJ1-2): KAGVTQTPRYLIKTRGQQVTLSCSPISGHRSVSWYQQTPGQGLQFLFEYFSETQRNKGNFPGRFSGRQFSNSRSEMNVSTLELGDSALYLCASSEQGAYYGYTFGSGTRLTVV.

The chain has TRBV10-3 and TRBJ2-3; TRBD2 agrees at 10 bases. V shed 3 bases and J 4 bases; nucleotides not matched to a gene: 16. CDR3 length: 19 residues. The germline gives CDR1 ENHRY, CDR2 SYGVKD. The CDR3 reads CAISDPAGGPKGWADTQYF. CDR3 DNA: TGTGCCATCAGTGACCCAGCGGGAGGGCCTAAGGGTTGGGCAGATACGCAGTATTTT.

This chain joins TRBV7-9 and TRBJ2-1; 13 bases agree with TRBD2. Germline V gene sequence: CDR1 SEHNR, CDR2 FQNEAQ (reference sequence). Trimming took 4 bases from V and 9 from J; bases not matched to a gene: 3. The CDR3 loop spans 14 amino acids. The CDR3 sequence is CASSYTSGRGEQFF. The CDR3 DNA reads TGTGCCAGCAGCTACACTAGCGGGAGGGGTGAGCAGTTCTTC.

This clone was observed a few times. The V call is TRBV11-1, the J call TRBJ1-1; 9 bases align to TRBD1. Trimming took 4 bases from V and 6 from J; bases not matched to a gene: 12. Germline lookup yields CDR1 SGHAT and CDR2 FQDESV (reference sequence). CDR3 length: 16 amino acids. This CDR3 reads CASSSSGGQGVPEAFF. The CDR3 DNA reads as TGTGCCAGCAGCTCTTCAGGGGGACAGGGAGTCCCTGAAGCTTTCTTT. Supplemented by reference TRBV11-1 and TRBJ1-1, the full variable domain reads EAEVAQSPRYKITEKSQAVAFWCDPISGHATLYWYRQILGQGPELLVQFQDESVVDDSQLPKDRFSAERLKGVDSTLKIQPAELGDSAMYLCASSSSGGQGVPEAFFGQGTRLTVV.

In this sample, this clone turned up once. The chain recombines TRBV19 with TRBJ2-1; D uncertain. V gave up 5 bases and J gave up 5 bases, with 10 bases separating them. The germline CDR1 and CDR2 sequences are LNHDA and SQIVND (reference sequence). This CDR3 has 13 residues. For the CDR3, the DNA is TGTGCCAGTAGTTTCGGGTCTCACAATGAGCAGTTCTTC. Translation: CASSFGSHNEQFF. Complete variable domain (other parts from reference TRBV19 and TRBJ2-1): DGGITQSPKYLFRKEGQNVTLSCEQNLNHDAMYWYRQDPGQGLRLIYYSQIVNDFQKGDIAEGYSVSREKKESFPLTVTSAQKNPTAFYLCASSFGSHNEQFFGPGTRLTVL.

The chain joins TRBV3-1 (or the pseudogene TRBV3-2) to TRBJ1-4, with D possibly matching TRBD1 (5 bases). CDR1 is LGHDT and CDR2 is YNNKEL in the germline V gene (reference sequence). Trimming took 1 base from V and 8 from J, leaving 11 bases between them. This CDR3 region has 14 residues. The CDR3 DNA is TGTGCCAGCAGCCAAGGCAGGCGGGGCGAAAAACTGTTTTTT. This codes for CASSQGRRGEKLFF.

The chain couples TRBV5-1 to TRBJ2-7, with 7 bases fitting TRBD1. CDR3 size: 14 residues. V lost 4 bases to trimming and J lost 0 bases; unmatched junction nucleotides: 4. Germline assignment: CDR1 SGHRS and CDR2 YFSETQ. The CDR3 spells CASSPRDSSYEQYF. The CDR3 DNA reads as TGCGCCAGCAGCCCACGGGACAGCTCCTACGAGCAGTACTTC. Full variable domain (outside the CDR3, taken from reference TRBV5-1 and TRBJ2-7): KAGVTQTPRYLIKTRGQQVTLSCSPISGHRSVSWYQQTPGQGLQFLFEYFSETQRNKGNFPGRFSGRQFSNSRSEMNVSTLELGDSALYLCASSPRDSSYEQYFGPGTRLTVT.

The chain is built from TRBV4-1 and TRBJ1-6, with 10 positions matching TRBD1. Losses at the gene ends were 0 bases for V and 4 bases for J; bases not matched to a gene: 6. The CDR3 covers 18 residues. The germline CDR1 and CDR2 sequences are MGHRA and YSYEKL. Written as DNA, the CDR3 is TGCGCCAGCAGCCAAGATTGGGACAGGGGAAGGTATAATTCACCCCTCCACTTT. It codes for CASSQDWDRGRYNSPLHF.

This sequence joins TRBV19 and TRBJ1-2; perhaps TRBD1 as D (5 bases). The CDR3 has 11 amino acids. V dropped 8 bases and J dropped 2 bases, with 6 bases sitting between them. Germline CDR1 reads LNHDA; CDR2 reads SQIVND (reference sequence). CDR3 sequence (DNA): TGTGCCAGTGGGGCGAACTATGGCTACACCTTC. Encoded protein: CASGANYGYTF. Full variable domain (rest looked up from reference TRBV19 and TRBJ1-2): DGGITQSPKYLFRKEGQNVTLSCEQNLNHDAMYWYRQDPGQGLRLIYYSQIVNDFQKGDIAEGYSVSREKKESFPLTVTSAQKNPTAFYLCASGANYGYTFGSGTRLTVV.

In its sample, this clone was seen once. This chain uses TRBV2 with TRBJ1-5, with D possibly matching TRBD1 (6 bases). The CDR3 totals 14 residues. In germline, CDR1 is SNHLY, CDR2 FYNNEI. V lost 8 bases and J lost 5, with 16 bases in between. The CDR3 nucleotides read TGTGCCAGCGGACGGGACATCATAGATCAGCCCCAGCATTTT. This gives the protein CASGRDIIDQPQHF.